This T cell receptor beta chain emerged from a study of T-cell reconstitution after alpha-beta-depleted transplantation in children. Study findings and constraints: It was reported that alpha-beta T cells came from several hundred expanded graft clones (about two months after transplant).

The V and J ends lost 6 bases and 3 bases, in that order; junction bases with no gene match: 10. The CDR3 length is 14 residues. Per germline, CDR1 SQVTM and CDR2 ANQGSEA. During its preparation, the TCRbeta library received unique molecular identifiers. One entry per CDR3 protein results from TCRdb running MiXCR on the PCR reads. This table has 700,000 or so distinct CDR3 sequences, over 10% appearing once. This clonotype has just a few counts. Its antigen is currently unknown. This chain links TRBV29-1 with TRBJ2-7; 8 bases align to TRBD1. The sequence came from a girl aged 2 to 10 with congenital amegakaryocytic thrombocytopenia, due to receive a stem cell transplant. The sample consisted of PBMCs, taken before TCRalphabeta/CD19-depleted stem cell transplant. CDR3 DNA sequence: TGCAGCGTCCAACCCAGGACAGGGTACTACGAGCAGTACTTC. It translates to CSVQPRTGYYEQYF.